The 4 T cell receptor beta chains below all came from one sample that was sequenced in a study of T cell changes during pregnancy in multiple sclerosis. The data were produced by immunoSEQ multiplex PCR, yet TCRdb's version contains in-frame clones alone and is incomplete. Of roughly 38,000 clones listed, approximately 88% are singletons. Material: CD4+ T cells from peripheral blood mononuclear cells, obtained before pregnancy. These receptors came from a female donor with multiple sclerosis, enrolled in a pregnancy study.

The chain uses TRBV5-1 and TRBJ2-1; 10 nucleotides align to TRBD2. The CDR3 is made up of 15 amino acids. With V trimmed by 4 bases and J by 4 bases, 5 bases remained unmatched. Germline CDR1 is SGHRS and CDR2 is YFSETQ. CDR3 sequence: CASSARAGGYNEQFF. CDR3 coding DNA: TGCGCCAGCAGCGCCAGAGCGGGAGGGTACAATGAGCAGTTCTTC.

CDR3 loop: CASSFGREYSLNEQFF. CDR3 DNA: TGTGCCAGCAGCTTCGGGCGGGAGTATTCCCTTAATGAGCAGTTCTTC. V usage is TRBV11-3 and J usage is TRBJ2-1; 7 bases match TRBD2. CDR1 SGHNT and CDR2 YENEEA come from the germline V gene. CDR3 size: 16 residues. J lost 7 bases, V lost 3 bases, and 12 bases had no gene match. Filled out from reference TRBV11-3 and TRBJ2-1, the complete variable domain reads EAGVVQSPRYKIIEKKQPVAFWCNPISGHNTLYWYLQNLGQGPELLIRYENEEAVDDSQLPKDRFSAERLKGVDSTLKIQPAELGDSAVYLCASSFGREYSLNEQFFGPGTRLTVL.

V and J are TRBV5-5 and TRBJ1-4; D remains unclear. Germline CDR1 is SGHKS and CDR2 is YYEKEE (reference sequence). This CDR3 contains 15 residues. Deletions cut 0 bases from V and 0 bases from J, with 6 bases between. CDR3 loop: CASSLGPSTNEKLFF. In DNA form, the CDR3 reads TGTGCCAGCAGCTTGGGGCCTTCAACTAATGAAAAACTGTTTTTT.

This clone was detected only once. The chain links TRBV10-3 to TRBJ2-3; 14 bases match TRBD2. Trimming took 8 bases from V and 6 from J; bases not matched to a gene: 4. CDR1 and CDR2 from the germline V gene are ENHRY and SYGVKD. The CDR3 has 14 residues. CDR3 coding DNA: TGTGCCATCGGGACTAGCGGGAGTACGGATACGCAGTATTTT. It specifies CAIGTSGSTDTQYF.